What follows describes a single T cell receptor beta chain. This record comes from a study of blood T cell repertoires in COVID-19. Across the study: Samples of COVID-19 (acute and convalescent) were obtained from the United States, Italy and Spain.

Profiling relied on immunoSEQ multiplex PCR, and the TCRdb table lists in-frame clones only, not all of them. This sample has 55,000 to 75,000 clones, with about 80% found just once. Germline CDR1 and CDR2: LGHDT and YNNKEL (reference sequence). CDR3 length equals 12 residues. V lost 4 bases, J lost 12 bases, and 5 bases stayed unmatched. The gene calls are TRBV3-1 (or the pseudogene TRBV3-2) and TRBJ1-4, with 7 bases fitting TRBD1. The source of this sequence is a man of 80 years or more with COVID-19, enrolled during active disease. Sequenced material: peripheral blood. CDR3 coding DNA: TGTGCCAGCAGCCGAACAGGGGTGGAACTGTTTTTT. Residues: CASSRTGVELFF.